This is a list of T cell receptor beta chains from one sample in a study of CD4 T cells in relation to SARS-CoV-2 and coronaviruses. Using immunoSEQ multiplex PCR, the repertoire was profiled, and TCRdb retains in-frame clones only, with some absent. The sample includes tens of thousands of clones, 90% to 95% of them seen just once. The source material was naive CD4+ T cells from PBMCs. Source of these receptors: an adult with COVID-19. CDR3s include the opening cysteine and the closing phenylalanine or tryptophan. Fields, in order: clone size, J gene, D gene, V gene, CDR3 protein, CDR3 DNA. A D gene is named only where the DNA matches it firmly. Clone size is not always given. Where it is, it says once, few, many or a class for expanded clones.

clone_size: -
j_call: TRBJ1-4
d_call: -
v_call: TRBV11-2
cdr3_aa: CASSLGGGRYGEKLFF
cdr3_nt: TGTGCCAGCAGCTTAGGGGGGGGCAGGTACGGGGAAAAACTGTTTTTT

clone_size: once
j_call: TRBJ1-1
d_call: -
v_call: TRBV12-3/TRBV12-4
cdr3_aa: CASTGGGNTEAFF
cdr3_nt: TGTGCCAGCACGGGGGGAGGGAACACTGAAGCTTTCTTT

clone_size: -
j_call: TRBJ2-1
d_call: TRBD1
v_call: TRBV28
cdr3_aa: CASSFFVGWLGDRGIWSYNEQFF
cdr3_nt: TGTGCCAGCAGTTTCTTTGTGGGGTGGCTAGGGGACAGGGGGATTTGGTCCTACAATGAGCAGTTCTTC

clone_size: once
j_call: TRBJ1-3
d_call: TRBD1
v_call: TRBV5-1
cdr3_aa: CASSHQGDAGNTIYF
cdr3_nt: TGCGCCAGCAGCCATCAGGGGGATGCTGGAAACACCATATATTTT

clone_size: -
j_call: TRBJ2-1
d_call: -
v_call: TRBV21-1
cdr3_aa: CASSKRRGKGRNEQFF
cdr3_nt: TGTGCCAGCAGCAAAAGGCGGGGCAAGGGGAGGAATGAGCAGTTCTTC

clone_size: -
j_call: TRBJ2-1
d_call: -
v_call: TRBV24-1
cdr3_aa: CATSDPRGAGNEQFF
cdr3_nt: TGTGCCACCAGTGATCCAAGGGGGGCAGGGAATGAGCAGTTCTTC

clone_size: -
j_call: TRBJ1-6
d_call: -
v_call: TRBV5-1
cdr3_aa: CASSLETGIKNSPLHF
cdr3_nt: TGCGCCAGCAGCTTGGAAACCGGGATTAAGAATTCACCCCTCCACTTT

clone_size: -
j_call: TRBJ2-3
d_call: -
v_call: TRBV5-1
cdr3_aa: CASSLSVTGKGTDTQYF
cdr3_nt: TGCGCCAGCAGCTTGAGTGTGACGGGGAAGGGCACAGATACGCAGTATTTT

clone_size: -
j_call: TRBJ2-2
d_call: TRBD2
v_call: TRBV19
cdr3_aa: CASSMSWGGDTGELFF
cdr3_nt: TGTGCCAGTAGTATGTCGTGGGGGGGGGACACCGGGGAGCTGTTTTTT

clone_size: -
j_call: TRBJ1-4
d_call: -
v_call: TRBV4-3
cdr3_aa: CASSQDRDGIWFF
cdr3_nt: TGCGCCAGCAGCCAAGATAGGGACGGAATTTGGTTTTTT

clone_size: -
j_call: TRBJ2-3
d_call: TRBD2
v_call: TRBV4-2
cdr3_aa: CASSVHDGLAGDTQYF
cdr3_nt: TGTGCCAGCAGCGTACATGACGGACTAGCGGGAGATACGCAGTATTTT